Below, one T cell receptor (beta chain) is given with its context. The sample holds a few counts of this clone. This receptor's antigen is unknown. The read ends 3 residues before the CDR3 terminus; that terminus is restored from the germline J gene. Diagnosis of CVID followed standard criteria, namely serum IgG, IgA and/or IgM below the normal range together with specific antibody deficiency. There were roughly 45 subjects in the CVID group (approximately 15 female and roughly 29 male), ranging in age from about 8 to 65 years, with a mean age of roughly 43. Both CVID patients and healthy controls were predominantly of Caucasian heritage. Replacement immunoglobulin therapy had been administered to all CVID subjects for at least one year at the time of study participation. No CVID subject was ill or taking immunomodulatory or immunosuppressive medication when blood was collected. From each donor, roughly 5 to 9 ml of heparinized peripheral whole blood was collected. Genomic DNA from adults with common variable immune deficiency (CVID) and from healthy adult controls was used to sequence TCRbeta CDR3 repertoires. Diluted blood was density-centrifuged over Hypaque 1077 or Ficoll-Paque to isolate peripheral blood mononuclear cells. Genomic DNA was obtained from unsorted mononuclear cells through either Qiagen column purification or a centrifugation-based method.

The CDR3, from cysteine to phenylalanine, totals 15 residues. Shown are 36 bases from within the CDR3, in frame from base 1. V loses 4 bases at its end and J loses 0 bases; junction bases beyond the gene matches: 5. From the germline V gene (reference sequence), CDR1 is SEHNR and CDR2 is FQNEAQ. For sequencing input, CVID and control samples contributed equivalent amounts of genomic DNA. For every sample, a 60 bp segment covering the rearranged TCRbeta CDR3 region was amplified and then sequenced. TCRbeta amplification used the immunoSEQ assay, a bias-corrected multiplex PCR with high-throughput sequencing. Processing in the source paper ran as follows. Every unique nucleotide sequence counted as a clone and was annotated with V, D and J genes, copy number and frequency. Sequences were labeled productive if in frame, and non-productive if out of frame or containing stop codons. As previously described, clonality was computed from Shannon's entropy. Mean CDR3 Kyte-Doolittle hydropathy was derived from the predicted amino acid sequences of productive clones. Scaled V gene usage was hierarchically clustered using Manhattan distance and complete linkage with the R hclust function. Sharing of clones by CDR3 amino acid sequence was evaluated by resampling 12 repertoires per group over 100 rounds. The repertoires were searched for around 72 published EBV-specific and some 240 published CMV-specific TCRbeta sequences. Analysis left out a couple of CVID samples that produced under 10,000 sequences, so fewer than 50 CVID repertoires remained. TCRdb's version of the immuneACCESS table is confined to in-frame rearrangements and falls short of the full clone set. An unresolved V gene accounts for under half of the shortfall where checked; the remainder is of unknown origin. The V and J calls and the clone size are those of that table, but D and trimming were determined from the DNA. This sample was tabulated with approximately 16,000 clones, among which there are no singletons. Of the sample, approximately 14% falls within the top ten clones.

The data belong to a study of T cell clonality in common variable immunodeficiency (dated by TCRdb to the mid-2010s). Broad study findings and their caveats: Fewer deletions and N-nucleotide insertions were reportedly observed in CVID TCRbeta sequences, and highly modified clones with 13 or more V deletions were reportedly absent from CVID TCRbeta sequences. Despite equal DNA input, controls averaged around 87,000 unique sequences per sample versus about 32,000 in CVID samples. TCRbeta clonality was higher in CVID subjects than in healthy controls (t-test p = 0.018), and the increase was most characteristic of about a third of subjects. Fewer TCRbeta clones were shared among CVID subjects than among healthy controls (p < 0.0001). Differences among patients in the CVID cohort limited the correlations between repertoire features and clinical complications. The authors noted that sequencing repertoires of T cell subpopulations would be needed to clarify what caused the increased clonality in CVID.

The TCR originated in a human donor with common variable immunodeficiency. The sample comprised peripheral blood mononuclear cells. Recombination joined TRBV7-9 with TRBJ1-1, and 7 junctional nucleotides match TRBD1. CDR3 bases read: TGTGCCAGCAGCTCCTGGACAGGATTGAACACTGAA. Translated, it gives CASSSWTGLNTE. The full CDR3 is CASSSWTGLNTEAFF.